Below, 9 T cell receptor beta chains from the same sample are listed, as sequenced in a study of chemoradiotherapy in HPV16-positive cancers. Data came from immunoSEQ multiplex PCR; TCRdb stores just in-frame clones and leaves some out. The table lists more than 3,500 clones, more than 90% of them singletons. This specimen was acquired from a patient who underwent chemoradiotherapy. These receptors all stem from a human donor with HPV-associated anogenital cancer.

The V and J genes are TRBV9 and TRBJ2-3; D is possibly TRBD2 (5 bases). Trimming removed 0 bases from V and 0 bases from J, with 8 bases in between. Germline V gene data show CDR1 as SGDLS and CDR2 as YYNGEE. The CDR3 covers 15 residues. The chain's CDR3 is CASSVGLASTDTQYF. In nucleotides, the CDR3 is TGTGCCAGCAGCGTAGGTCTAGCTAGCACAGATACGCAGTATTTT. Full variable domain (outside the CDR3, taken from reference TRBV9 and TRBJ2-3): DSGVTQTPKHLITATGQRVTLRCSPRSGDLSVYWYQQSLDQGLQFLIQYYNGEERAKGNILERFSAQQFPDLHSELNLSSLELGDSALYFCASSVGLASTDTQYFGPGTRLTVL.

The J gene is TRBJ2-2, the V gene TRBV5-1; TRBD2 matches 13 bases. The CDR3 is 19 residues long. The germline gives CDR1 SGHRS, CDR2 YFSETQ. V shed 2 bases, J shed 0 bases, and the junction held 7 bases outside the gene matches. CDR3 in DNA: TGCGCCAGCAGCTTTTTGGGACTAGCGGGGTTCGCGAACACCGGGGAGCTGTTTTTT. Protein: CASSFLGLAGFANTGELFF.

The chain links TRBV30 to TRBJ1-6; 8 bases agree with TRBD1. J gave up 7 bases and V 2 bases, and 7 bases lay outside the gene matches. The CDR3 is 15 residues long. Germline loops: CDR1 GTSNPN, CDR2 SVGIG (reference sequence). Here the CDR3 DNA reads TGTGCCTGGAGTCGGCGGGACAGGCAAAATTCACCCCTCCACTTT. Translating gives CAWSRRDRQNSPLHF. Drawing the rest from reference TRBV30 and TRBJ1-6, the complete variable domain is SQTIHQWPATLVQPVGSPLSLECTVEGTSNPNLYWYRQAAGRGLQLLFYSVGIGQISSEVPQNLSASRPQDRQFILSSKKLLLSDSGFYLCAWSRRDRQNSPLHFGNGTRLTVT.

A single count supports this clone. The rearrangement uses TRBV7-2 and TRBJ2-1, with 10 bases aligning to TRBD2. V was pared by 3 bases and J by 8 bases, with 10 bases of the junction left unmatched. Germline CDR1 is SGHTA and CDR2 is FQGNSA. The CDR3 has 16 amino acids. This chain's CDR3 is CASSFRLSSGGHEQFF. CDR3 DNA sequence: TGTGCCAGCAGCTTCAGGTTGTCTAGCGGGGGACATGAGCAGTTCTTC. Drawing the rest from reference TRBV7-2 and TRBJ2-1, the complete variable domain is GAGVSQSPSNKVTEKGKDVELRCDPISGHTALYWYRQSLGQGLEFLIYFQGNSAPDKSGLPSDRFSAERTGGSVSTLTIQRTQQEDSAVYLCASSFRLSSGGHEQFFGPGTRLTVL.

This sequence joins TRBV27 and TRBJ2-4; TRBD2 matches at 8 bases. The CDR3 spans 15 residues. The trim removed 5 bases at V and 9 bases at J, leaving 12 bases unmatched. Germline values: CDR1 MNHEY, CDR2 SMNVEV (reference sequence). CDR3 loop: CASSTPGSGGGIQYF. The CDR3 coding sequence is TGTGCCAGCAGTACTCCAGGTTCGGGAGGGGGCATTCAGTACTTC.

This chain joins TRBV7-9 and TRBJ1-4; D is unresolved. CDR1 and CDR2 from the germline V gene are SEHNR and FQNEAQ (reference sequence). This CDR3 spans 16 amino acids. Trimming pared 5 bases from V and 2 bases from J, leaving 15 bases between. CDR3 nucleotides: TGTGCCAGCAGCCCTATGTTTGGGATCACTAATGAAAAACTGTTTTTT. Its protein product is CASSPMFGITNEKLFF.

The V gene is TRBV11-2, the J gene TRBJ1-2; TRBD1 aligns across 9 bases. V lost 5 bases, J lost 7 bases, and 5 bases stayed unmatched. The CDR3 sequence is 13 residues long. Germline V gene data show CDR1 as SGHAT and CDR2 as FQNNGV. The CDR3 nucleotides read TGTGCCAGCAGCATCGGGACAGGGTTTGGCTACACCTTC. Amino acid sequence: CASSIGTGFGYTF.

The gene calls are TRBV9 and TRBJ2-2; D unclear. V was shortened by 3 bases and J by 0 bases, with 9 bases between the two germline ends. This CDR3 is 15 amino acids long. Germline values: CDR1 SGDLS, CDR2 YYNGEE. CDR3 nucleotides: TGTGCCAGCAGCGCTTTTGCCGCGAACACCGGGGAGCTGTTTTTT. Translating gives CASSAFAANTGELFF.

This clone was picked up a small number of times. The CDR3 DNA reads as TGTGCCAGCAGCCCGAGACAGGGTGGGAGCACAGATACGCAGTATTTT. Translated, it gives CASSPRQGGSTDTQYF. The rearrangement joins TRBV7-2 to TRBJ2-3, with TRBD1 identical over 7 bases. Germline V CDR1 and CDR2: SGHTA, FQGNSA. Trimming cost V 5 bases and J 0 bases; bases outside gene matches: 8. The CDR3 consists of 16 residues.